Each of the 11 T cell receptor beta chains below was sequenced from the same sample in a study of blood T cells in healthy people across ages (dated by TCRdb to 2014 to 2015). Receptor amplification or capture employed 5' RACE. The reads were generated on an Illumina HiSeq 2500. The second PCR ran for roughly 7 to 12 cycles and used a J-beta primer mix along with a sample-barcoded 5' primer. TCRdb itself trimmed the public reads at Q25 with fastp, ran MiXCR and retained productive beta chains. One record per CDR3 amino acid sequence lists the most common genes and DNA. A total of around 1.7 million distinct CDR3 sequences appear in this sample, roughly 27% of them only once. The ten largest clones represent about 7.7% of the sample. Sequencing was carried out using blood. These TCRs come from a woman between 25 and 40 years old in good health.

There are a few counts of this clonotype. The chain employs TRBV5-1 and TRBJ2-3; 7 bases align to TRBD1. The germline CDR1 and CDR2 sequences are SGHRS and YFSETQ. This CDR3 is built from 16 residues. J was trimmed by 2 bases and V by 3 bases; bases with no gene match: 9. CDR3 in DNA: TGCGCCAGCAGCTCCCGACAGGGATCAAACACAGATACGCAGTATTTT. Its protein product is CASSSRQGSNTDTQYF.

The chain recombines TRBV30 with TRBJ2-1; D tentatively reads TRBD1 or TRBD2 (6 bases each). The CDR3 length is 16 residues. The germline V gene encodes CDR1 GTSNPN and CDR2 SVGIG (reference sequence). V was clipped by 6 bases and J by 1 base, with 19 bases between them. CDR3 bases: TGTGCCTGCGAACGGGCGGAGGGGGTGTCCTACAATGAGCAGTTCTTC. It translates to CACERAEGVSYNEQFF.

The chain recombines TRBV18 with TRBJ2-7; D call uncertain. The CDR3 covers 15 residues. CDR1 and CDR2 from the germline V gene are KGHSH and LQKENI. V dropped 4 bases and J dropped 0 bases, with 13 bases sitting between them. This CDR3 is CASSQTGTASYEQYF. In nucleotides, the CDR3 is TGTGCCAGCTCACAAACGGGCACAGCCTCCTACGAGCAGTACTTC.

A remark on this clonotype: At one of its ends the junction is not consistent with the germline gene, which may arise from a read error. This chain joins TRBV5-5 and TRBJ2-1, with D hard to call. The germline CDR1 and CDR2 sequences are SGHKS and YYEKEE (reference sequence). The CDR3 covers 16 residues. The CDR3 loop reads CASSLLVESSCNEQFF. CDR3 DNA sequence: TGTGCCAGCAGCTTGTTAGTTGAGAGCTCCTGCAATGAGCAGTTCTTC. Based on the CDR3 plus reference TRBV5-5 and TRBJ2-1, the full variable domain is DAGVTQSPTHLIKTRGQQVTLRCSPISGHKSVSWYQQVLGQGPQFIFQYYEKEERGRGNFPDRFSARQFPNYSSELNVNALLLGDSALYLCASSLLVESSCNEQFFGPGTRLTVL.

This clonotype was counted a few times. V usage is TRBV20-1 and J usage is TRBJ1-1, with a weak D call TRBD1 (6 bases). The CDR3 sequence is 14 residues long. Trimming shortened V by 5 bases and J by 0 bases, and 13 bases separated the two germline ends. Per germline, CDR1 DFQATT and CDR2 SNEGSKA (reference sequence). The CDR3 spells CSAVRDIMNTEAFF. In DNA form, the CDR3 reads TGCAGTGCTGTCCGGGACATCATGAACACTGAAGCTTTCTTT.

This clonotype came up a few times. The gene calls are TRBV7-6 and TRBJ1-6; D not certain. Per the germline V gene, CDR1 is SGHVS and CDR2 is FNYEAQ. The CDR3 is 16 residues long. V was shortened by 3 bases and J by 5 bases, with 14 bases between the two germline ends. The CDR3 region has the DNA TGTGCCAGCAGCTTCCGAAGTGGTTGGGATAATTCACCCCTCCACTTT. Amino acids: CASSFRSGWDNSPLHF.

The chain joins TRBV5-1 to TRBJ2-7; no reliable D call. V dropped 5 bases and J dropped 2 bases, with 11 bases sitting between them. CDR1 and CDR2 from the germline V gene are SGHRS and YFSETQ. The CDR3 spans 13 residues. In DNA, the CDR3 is TGCGCCAGCAGACTTCTTGGCGCCTACGAGCAGTACTTC. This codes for CASRLLGAYEQYF.

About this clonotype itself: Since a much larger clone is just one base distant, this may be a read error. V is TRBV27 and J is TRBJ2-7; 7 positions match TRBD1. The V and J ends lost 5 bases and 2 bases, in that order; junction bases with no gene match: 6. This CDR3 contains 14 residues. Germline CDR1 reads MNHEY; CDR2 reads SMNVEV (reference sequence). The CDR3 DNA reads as TGTGCCAGCAGTGAGACCGGGACAGCCTACGAGCAGTACTTC. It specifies CASSETGTAYEQYF.

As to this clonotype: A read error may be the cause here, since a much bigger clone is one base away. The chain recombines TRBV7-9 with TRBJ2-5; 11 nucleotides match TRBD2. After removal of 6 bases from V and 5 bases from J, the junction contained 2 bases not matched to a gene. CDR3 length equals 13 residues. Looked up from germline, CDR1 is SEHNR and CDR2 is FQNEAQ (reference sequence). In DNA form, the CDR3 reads TGTGCCAGCAGGACTAGCGGGGACGAGACCCAGTACTTC. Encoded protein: CASRTSGDETQYF.

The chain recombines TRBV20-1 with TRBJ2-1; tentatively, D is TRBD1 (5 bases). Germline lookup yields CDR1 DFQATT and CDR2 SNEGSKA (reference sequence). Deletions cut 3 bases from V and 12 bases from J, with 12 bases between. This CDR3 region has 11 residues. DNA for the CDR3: TGCAGTGCTAGGACAGATCAAATGCAGTTCTTC. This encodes CSARTDQMQFF.

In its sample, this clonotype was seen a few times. The CDR3 DNA sequence: TGTGCCAGCAGCTCCAGGACCTCCCGGGAGGAAGGCTACACCTTC. It encodes CASSSRTSREEGYTF. The chain couples TRBV7-9 to TRBJ1-2; no reliable D call. Germline V CDR1 and CDR2: SEHNR, FQNEAQ (reference sequence). V shed 4 bases and J shed 8 bases, with 20 bases lying between them. This CDR3 has 15 amino acids.